A selection of T cell receptor beta chains follows, all from one sample in a study of regulatory dendritic cells for organ transplantation. Some clones are missing from TCRdb's copy, which holds only in-frame ones; the method was immunoSEQ multiplex PCR. This sample has about 12,000 clones; under 90% occur once, and the top ten carry roughly 0.22%. Their antigen targets remain unknown. Sequencing input: naive CD8+ T cells from blood cultured with regulatory dendritic cells. The source of these receptors is a human donor in good health. CDR3s include the opening cysteine and the closing phenylalanine or tryptophan. A D gene is named only where the DNA matches it firmly. Clone size appears in some rows only: once, few, many, or a class for an expanded clone.

cdr3_nt,cdr3_aa,d_call,j_call,clone_size,v_call,cdr3_length
TGTGCCAGCAGTGATGGGTGGGCGAACACCGGGGAGCTGTTTTTT,CASSDGWANTGELFF,-,TRBJ2-2,-,TRBV6-4,15
TGTGCCAGCAGTTTAGGGTACGAGCAGTACTTC,CASSLGYEQYF,-,TRBJ2-7,-,TRBV27,11
TGTGCCAGCAGCCTAGCAGGACAGGGGCCGGAAGAGACCCAGTACTTC,CASSLAGQGPEETQYF,TRBD1,TRBJ2-5,-,TRBV7-9,16
TGCGCCAGCAGCCTAAGCCCAGGGGAGAGCTCTGGAAACACCATATATTTT,CASSLSPGESSGNTIYF,-,TRBJ1-3,-,TRBV4-1,17
TGTGCCAGCATCACCGGGGGTCGGAAGGAGCAGTACTTC,CASITGGRKEQYF,-,TRBJ2-7,-,TRBV2,13
TGTGCCAGCAGCGAGAAGACAGCTGCAACTAATGAAAAACTGTTTTTT,CASSEKTAATNEKLFF,-,TRBJ1-4,-,TRBV4-2,16
TGTGCCAGCAGCTTAGGGACAGGGTACGAGCAGTACTTC,CASSLGTGYEQYF,TRBD1,TRBJ2-7,-,TRBV11-2,13
TGTGCCAGCATGGGGAGCTCCTACAATGAGCAGTTCTTC,CASMGSSYNEQFF,-,TRBJ2-1,-,TRBV7-9,13
TGTGCCAGTAGTCTAGGGAGTGAAGCTTTCTTT,CASSLGSEAFF,-,TRBJ1-1,-,TRBV19,11
TGTGCCAGCAGCTTAGGCGAGGGTGGCTACACCTTC,CASSLGEGGYTF,-,TRBJ1-2,-,TRBV7-9,12
TGCGCCAGCAGCCAAGAAAGGACAGGGCTAGGCTATGGCTACACCTTC,CASSQERTGLGYGYTF,TRBD1,TRBJ1-2,-,TRBV4-3,16
TGCGCCAGCAGCCAAGGGGGTAGCAATCAGCCCCAGCATTTT,CASSQGGSNQPQHF,-,TRBJ1-5,-,TRBV4-1,14
TGTGCCAGCAGCCGGACAGGGCCCGCTAACACAGATACGCAGTATTTT,CASSRTGPANTDTQYF,TRBD1,TRBJ2-3,-,TRBV7-3,16
TGTGCCAGCAGCTTAAAGACAGGCCAAGAGCAGTACTTC,CASSLKTGQEQYF,-,TRBJ2-7,-,TRBV11-2,13
TGTGCCAGCAGCCAAGATTCCGCAGAGAACACTGAAGCTTTCTTT,CASSQDSAENTEAFF,-,TRBJ1-1,-,TRBV4-2,15
TGTGCCAGCAGTGAAGAGGTCAGGGGCCTGCGGGATACGCAGTATTTT,CASSEEVRGLRDTQYF,-,TRBJ2-3,-,TRBV6-1,16
TGTGCCAGCAGTTACTACAGGGAATTGTATGGCTACACCTTC,CASSYYRELYGYTF,-,TRBJ1-2,-,TRBV6-6,14
TGTGCCTGGAGTGTAGAGACAGGGTCCTTTTTTTCTGGCTACACCTTC,CAWSVETGSFFSGYTF,TRBD1,TRBJ1-2,-,TRBV30,16
TGTGCCAGCCGGGACAGGGTAGATGAAAACATTCAGTACTTC,CASRDRVDENIQYF,TRBD1,TRBJ2-4,-,TRBV18,14
TGTGCCAGCAGCAAAAAGGGACTAGCGGCTCTCGGAACCGGGGAGCTGTTTTTT,CASSKKGLAALGTGELFF,-,TRBJ2-2,-,TRBV21-1,18
TGTGCCAGCAGCCTGGACAATGAGCAGTTCTTC,CASSLDNEQFF,-,TRBJ2-1,-,TRBV6-5,11
TGTGCCAGCAGCTCCCCTGTGGGGCGAGAGACCCAGTACTTC,CASSSPVGRETQYF,-,TRBJ2-5,-,TRBV7-2,14
TGTGCCAGCAGTCTGACCCCGACCTCTCGCTCACGGGTTTCTTTCTTT,CASSLTPTSRSRVSFF,-,TRBJ1-1,-,TRBV27,16
TGTGCCAGCAGCTTAATCGGGGGGGGCTACGAGCAGTACTTC,CASSLIGGGYEQYF,TRBD2,TRBJ2-7,-,TRBV11-2,14
TGTGCCAGCAGCTCACCAGGGGAGCGCGAGCAGTACTTC,CASSSPGEREQYF,-,TRBJ2-7,-,TRBV7-6,13
TGTGCCAGCAGTTACTCGAGTTCCGTAACCCAGTTCTTC,CASSYSSSVTQFF,-,TRBJ2-1,once,TRBV6-5,13